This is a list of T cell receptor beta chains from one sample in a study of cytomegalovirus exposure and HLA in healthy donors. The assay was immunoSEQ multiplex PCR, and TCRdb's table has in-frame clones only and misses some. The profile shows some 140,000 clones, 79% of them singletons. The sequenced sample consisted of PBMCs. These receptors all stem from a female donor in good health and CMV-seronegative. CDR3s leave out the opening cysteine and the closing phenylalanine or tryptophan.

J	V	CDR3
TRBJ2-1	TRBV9	ASSVKGGLAPPQF
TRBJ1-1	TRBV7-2	ASSFHFGRAAF
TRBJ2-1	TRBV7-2	ASSFRLAGGRDEQF
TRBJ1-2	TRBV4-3	ASSPTGGYGYT
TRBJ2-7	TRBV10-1	ASSEGSGGSYEQY
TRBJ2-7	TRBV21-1	ASSLYWASAPYEQY
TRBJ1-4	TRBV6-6	ASSRSIPSLAEKLF
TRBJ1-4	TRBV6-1	ASRTGQLKLF
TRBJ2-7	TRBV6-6	ASARVGPYEQY
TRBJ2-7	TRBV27	ASSLGVEQY
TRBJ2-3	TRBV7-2	ASSLARAEGTDTQY
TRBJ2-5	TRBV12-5	ASGLAIGTSGRAQETQY
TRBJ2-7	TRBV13	ASSSGTNTYEQY
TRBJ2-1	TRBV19	ASSMGGQPSHNEQF
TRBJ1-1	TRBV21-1	ASSTSRGPASRLSGTEAF
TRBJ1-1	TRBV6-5	ASSYEHRLNTEAF
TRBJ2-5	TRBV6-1	ASSGIRVPQETQY
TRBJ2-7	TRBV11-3	ASSLVPTGVDEQY
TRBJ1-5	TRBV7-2	ASSPSTGQGNQPQH
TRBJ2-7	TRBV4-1	ASSQDTFRQWDSSYEQY
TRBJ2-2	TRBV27	ASSRRAGELF
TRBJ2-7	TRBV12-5	ASGSPLTSGSYEQY
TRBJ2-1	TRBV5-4	ASSSGLRNNEQF
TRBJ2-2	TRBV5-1	ASSFVSGPNTGELF
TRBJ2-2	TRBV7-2	ASSLVGNTGELF
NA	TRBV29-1	SVNRDSSYEQY
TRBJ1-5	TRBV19	ASSILGQATYSNQPQH
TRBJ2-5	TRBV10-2	ASLRQETQY
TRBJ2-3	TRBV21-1	ASSKASRGKSPDTQY
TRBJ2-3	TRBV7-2	ASSPSGGGLPDTQY
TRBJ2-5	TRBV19	ASSSTGTGETQY
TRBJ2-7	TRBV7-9	ASSTSEISYEQY
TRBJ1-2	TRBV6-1	ASSAEGARVSGYT
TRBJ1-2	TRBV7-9	ASSSTRDREGYT
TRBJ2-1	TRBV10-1	ASSESIGGNEQF
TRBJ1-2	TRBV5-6	ASSLGQVGGYT
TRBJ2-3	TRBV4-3	ASSQDATGYTDTQY
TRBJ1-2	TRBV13	ASSLRSPATTPYT
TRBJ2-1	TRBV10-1	ASSESISLDNEQF
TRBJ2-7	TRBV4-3	ASSQEWGGHYEQY
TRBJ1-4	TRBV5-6	ASSLWENANEKLF
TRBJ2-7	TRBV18	ASSPLAGRFPEQY
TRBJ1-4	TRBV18	ASSPDRTNEKLF
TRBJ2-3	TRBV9	ASSVQGLGTQY
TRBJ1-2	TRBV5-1	ASSLLGQGAGYT
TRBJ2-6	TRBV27	ASSPWAGGANVLT
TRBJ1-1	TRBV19	ASSSPGTGNTEAF